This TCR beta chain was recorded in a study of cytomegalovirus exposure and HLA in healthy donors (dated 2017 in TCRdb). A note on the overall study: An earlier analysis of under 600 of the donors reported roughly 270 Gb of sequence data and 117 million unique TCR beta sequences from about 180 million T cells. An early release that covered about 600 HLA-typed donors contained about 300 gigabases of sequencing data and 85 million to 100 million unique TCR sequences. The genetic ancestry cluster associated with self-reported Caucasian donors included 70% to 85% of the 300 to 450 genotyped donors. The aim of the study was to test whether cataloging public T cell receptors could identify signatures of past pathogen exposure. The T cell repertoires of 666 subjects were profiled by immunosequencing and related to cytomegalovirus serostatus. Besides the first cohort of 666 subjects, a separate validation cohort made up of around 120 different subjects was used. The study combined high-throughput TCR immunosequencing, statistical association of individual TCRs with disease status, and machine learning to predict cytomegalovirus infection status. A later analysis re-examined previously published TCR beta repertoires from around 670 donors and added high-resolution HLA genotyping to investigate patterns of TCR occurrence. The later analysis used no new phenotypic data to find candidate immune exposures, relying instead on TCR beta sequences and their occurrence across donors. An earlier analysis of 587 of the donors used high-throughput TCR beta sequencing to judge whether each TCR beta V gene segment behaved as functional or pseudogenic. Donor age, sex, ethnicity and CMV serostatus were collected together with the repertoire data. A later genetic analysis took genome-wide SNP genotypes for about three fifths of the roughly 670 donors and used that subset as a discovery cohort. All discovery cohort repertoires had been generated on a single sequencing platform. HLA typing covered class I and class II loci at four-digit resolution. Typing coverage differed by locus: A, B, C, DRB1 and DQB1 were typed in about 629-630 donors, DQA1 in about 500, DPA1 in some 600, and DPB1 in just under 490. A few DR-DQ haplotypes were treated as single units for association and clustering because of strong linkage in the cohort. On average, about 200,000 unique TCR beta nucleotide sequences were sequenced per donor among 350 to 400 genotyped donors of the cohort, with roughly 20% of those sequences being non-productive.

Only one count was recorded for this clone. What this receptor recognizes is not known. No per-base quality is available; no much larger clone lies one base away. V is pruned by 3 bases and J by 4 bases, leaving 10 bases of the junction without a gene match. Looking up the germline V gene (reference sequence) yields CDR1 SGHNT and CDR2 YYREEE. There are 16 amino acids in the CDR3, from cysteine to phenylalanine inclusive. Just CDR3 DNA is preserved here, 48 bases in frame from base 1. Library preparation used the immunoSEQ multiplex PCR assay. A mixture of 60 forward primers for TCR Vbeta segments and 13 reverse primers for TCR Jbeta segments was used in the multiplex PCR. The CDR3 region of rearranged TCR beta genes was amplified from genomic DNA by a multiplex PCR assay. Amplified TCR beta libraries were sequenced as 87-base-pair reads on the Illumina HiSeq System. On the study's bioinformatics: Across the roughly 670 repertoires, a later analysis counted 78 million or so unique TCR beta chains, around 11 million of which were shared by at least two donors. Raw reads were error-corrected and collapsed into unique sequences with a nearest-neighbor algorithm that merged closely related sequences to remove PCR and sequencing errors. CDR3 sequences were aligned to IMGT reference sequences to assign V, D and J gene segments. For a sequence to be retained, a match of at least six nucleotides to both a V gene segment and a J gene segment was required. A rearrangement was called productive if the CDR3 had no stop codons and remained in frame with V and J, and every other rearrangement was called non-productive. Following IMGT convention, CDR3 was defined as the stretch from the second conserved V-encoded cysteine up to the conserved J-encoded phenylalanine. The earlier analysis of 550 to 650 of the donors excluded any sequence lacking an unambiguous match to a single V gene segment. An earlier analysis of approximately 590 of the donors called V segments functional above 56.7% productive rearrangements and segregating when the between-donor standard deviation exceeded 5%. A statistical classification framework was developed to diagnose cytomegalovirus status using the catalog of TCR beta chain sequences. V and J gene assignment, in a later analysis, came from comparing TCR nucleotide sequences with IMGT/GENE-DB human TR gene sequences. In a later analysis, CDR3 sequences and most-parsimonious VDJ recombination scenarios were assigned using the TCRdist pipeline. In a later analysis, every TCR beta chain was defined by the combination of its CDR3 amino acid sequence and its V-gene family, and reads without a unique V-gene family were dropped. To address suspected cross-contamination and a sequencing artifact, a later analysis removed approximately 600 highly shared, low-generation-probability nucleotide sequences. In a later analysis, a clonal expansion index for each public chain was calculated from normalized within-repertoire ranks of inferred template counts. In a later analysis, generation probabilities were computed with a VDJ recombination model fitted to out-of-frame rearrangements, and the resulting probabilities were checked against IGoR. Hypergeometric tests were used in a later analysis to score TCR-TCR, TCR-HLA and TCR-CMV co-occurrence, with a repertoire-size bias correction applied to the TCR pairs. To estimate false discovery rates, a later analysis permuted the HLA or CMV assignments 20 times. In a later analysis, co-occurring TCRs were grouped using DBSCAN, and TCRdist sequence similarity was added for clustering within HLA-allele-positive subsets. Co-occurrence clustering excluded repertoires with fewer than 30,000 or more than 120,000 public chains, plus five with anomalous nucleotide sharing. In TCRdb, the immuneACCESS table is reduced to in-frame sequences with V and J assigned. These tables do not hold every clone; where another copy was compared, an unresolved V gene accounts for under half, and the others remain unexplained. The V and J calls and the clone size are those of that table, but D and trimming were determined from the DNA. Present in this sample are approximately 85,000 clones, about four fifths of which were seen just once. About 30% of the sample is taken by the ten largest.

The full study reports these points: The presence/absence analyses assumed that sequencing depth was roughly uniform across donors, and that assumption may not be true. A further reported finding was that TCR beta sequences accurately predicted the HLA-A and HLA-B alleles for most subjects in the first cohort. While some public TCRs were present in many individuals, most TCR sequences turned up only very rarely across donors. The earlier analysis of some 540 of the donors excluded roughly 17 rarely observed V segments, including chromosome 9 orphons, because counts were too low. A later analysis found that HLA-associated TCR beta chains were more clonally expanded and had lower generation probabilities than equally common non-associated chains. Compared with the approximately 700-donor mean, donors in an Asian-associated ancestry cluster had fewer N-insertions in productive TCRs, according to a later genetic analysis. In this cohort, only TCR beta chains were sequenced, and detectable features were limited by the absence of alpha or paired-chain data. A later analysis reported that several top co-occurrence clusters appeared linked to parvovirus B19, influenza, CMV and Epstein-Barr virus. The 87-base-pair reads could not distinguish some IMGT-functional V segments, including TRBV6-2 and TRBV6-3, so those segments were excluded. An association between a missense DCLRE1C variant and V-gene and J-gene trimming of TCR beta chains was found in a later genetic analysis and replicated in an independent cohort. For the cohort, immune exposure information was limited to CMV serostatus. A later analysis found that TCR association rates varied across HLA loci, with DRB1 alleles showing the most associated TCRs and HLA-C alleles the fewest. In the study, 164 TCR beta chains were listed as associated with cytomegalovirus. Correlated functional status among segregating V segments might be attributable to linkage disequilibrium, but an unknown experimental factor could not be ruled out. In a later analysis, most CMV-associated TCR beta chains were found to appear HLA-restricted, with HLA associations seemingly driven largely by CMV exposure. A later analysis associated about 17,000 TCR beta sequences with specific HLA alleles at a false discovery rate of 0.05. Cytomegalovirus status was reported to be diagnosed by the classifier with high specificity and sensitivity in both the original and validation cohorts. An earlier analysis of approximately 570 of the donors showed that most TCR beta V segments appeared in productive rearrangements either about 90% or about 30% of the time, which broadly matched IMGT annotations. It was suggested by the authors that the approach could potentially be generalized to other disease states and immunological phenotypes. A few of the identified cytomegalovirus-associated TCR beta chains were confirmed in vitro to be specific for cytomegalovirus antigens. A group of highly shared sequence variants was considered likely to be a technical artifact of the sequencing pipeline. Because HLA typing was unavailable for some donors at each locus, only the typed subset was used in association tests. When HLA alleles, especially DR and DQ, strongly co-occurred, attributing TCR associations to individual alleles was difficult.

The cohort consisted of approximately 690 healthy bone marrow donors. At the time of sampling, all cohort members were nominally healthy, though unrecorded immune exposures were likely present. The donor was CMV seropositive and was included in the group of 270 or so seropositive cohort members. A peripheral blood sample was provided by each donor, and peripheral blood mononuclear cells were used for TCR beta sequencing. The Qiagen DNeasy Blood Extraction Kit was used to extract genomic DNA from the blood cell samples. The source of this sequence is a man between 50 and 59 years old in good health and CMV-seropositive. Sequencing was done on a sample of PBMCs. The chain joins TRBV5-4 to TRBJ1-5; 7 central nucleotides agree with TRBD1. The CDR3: CASSSAGTVGNQPQHF. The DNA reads TGTGCCAGCAGCTCCGCCGGGACAGTGGGTAATCAGCCCCAGCATTTT. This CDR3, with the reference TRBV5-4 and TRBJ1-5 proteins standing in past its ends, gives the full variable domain ETGVTQSPTHLIKTRGQQVTLRCSSQSGHNTVSWYQQALGQGPQFIFQYYREEENGRGNFPPRFSGLQFPNYSSELNVNALELDDSALYLCASSSAGTVGNQPQHFGDGTRLSIL.